These T cell receptor beta chains were read from a single sample in a study of T cell changes during pregnancy in multiple sclerosis. Assay: immunoSEQ multiplex PCR; the TCRdb copy retains only in-frame clones and omits some. The table lists around 45,000 clones, around 90% of them singletons. This specimen was CD4+ T cells from peripheral blood mononuclear cells, taken before pregnancy. These receptor sequences come from a female donor with multiple sclerosis, enrolled in a pregnancy study. Both conserved end residues are part of each CDR3. D genes are given only for firm matches. Clone size is shown for a subset of rows, as once, few, many or a class of expanded clone.

NA,TRBV5-6,NA,TRBJ2-7,TGTGCCAGCAGCCCCACCGGAGTCATAGGCTACGAGCAGTACTTC,CASSPTGVIGYEQYF
NA,TRBV9,TRBD2,TRBJ2-3,TGTGCCAGCAGCGTAGTAATGACGGGGGGGCCTGATACGCAGTATTTT,CASSVVMTGGPDTQYF
NA,TRBV25-1,TRBD1,TRBJ2-5,TGTGCCAGCAGTGAAGACAGGGGAGGAGGCCAAGAGACCCAGTACTTC,CASSEDRGGGQETQYF
NA,TRBV19,TRBD1,TRBJ1-1,TGTGCCAGTAGTCCCCTGACAGGGGGACCGAACACTGAAGCTTTCTTT,CASSPLTGGPNTEAFF
NA,TRBV5-4,NA,TRBJ2-7,TGTGCCAGCAGCTTATTCCGGGACACCTTGTACGAGCAGTACTTC,CASSLFRDTLYEQYF
NA,TRBV5-5,TRBD2,TRBJ2-7,TGTGCCAGCAGCTTGGTTCCCGGGGGGGACTACGAGCAGTACTTC,CASSLVPGGDYEQYF
NA,TRBV6-5,TRBD1,TRBJ2-2,TGTGCCAGCAGGACAGGGGGTTTGCCCGGGGAGCTGTTTTTT,CASRTGGLPGELFF
NA,TRBV20-1,TRBD1,TRBJ1-1,TGCAGTGCCCTACAGGGGATCCTATGGGGTTTT,CSALQGILWGF
once,TRBV5-5,NA,TRBJ2-4,TGTGCCAGCAGCTTGAGACAGGCCCTCTTAAACATTCAGTACTTC,CASSLRQALLNIQYF
NA,TRBV5-1,TRBD1,TRBJ2-5,TGCGCCAGCAGCTCGACCGGACAGGGAGGTCAGGAGACCCAGTACTTC,CASSSTGQGGQETQYF
NA,TRBV7-9,TRBD1,TRBJ1-2,TGTGCCAGCAGCTTGGGGACAGGACCTAACTATGGCTACACCTTC,CASSLGTGPNYGYTF
NA,TRBV7-7,NA,TRBJ1-3,TGTGCTAGCAGCTCAGGAGGGTCTGGAAACACCATATATTTT,CASSSGGSGNTIYF
NA,TRBV7-6,NA,TRBJ2-7,TGTGCCAGCAGCTTCGGGGGACCGGCGGAGCAGTACTTC,CASSFGGPAEQYF
NA,TRBV9,NA,TRBJ1-1,TGTGCCAGCAGCGTACTGGCTCTGAACACTGAAGCTTTCTTT,CASSVLALNTEAFF
NA,TRBV6-6,TRBD1,TRBJ2-7,TGTGCCAGCAGTTACTCGACAGGGGACAGCTCCTACGAGCAGTACTTC,CASSYSTGDSSYEQYF
NA,TRBV7-2,NA,TRBJ2-7,TGTGCCAGCAGCGGGAATCCCAGGGTTCGGTACGAGCAGTACTTC,CASSGNPRVRYEQYF
NA,TRBV12-2,NA,TRBJ1-4,TGTGCAAGTCGCCCCGCCAGGGGCTCGCGAGTTGCAACTAATGAAAAACTGTTTTTT,CASRPARGSRVATNEKLFF
few,TRBV6-5,TRBD1,TRBJ1-4,TGTGCCAGCAGCGACAGGGCTCTCAATGAAAAACTGTTTTTT,CASSDRALNEKLFF
NA,TRBV5-6,NA,TRBJ2-7,TGTGCCAGCAGCTGGAGGGGCTCCTACGAGCAGTACTTC,CASSWRGSYEQYF
once,TRBV5-1,NA,TRBJ2-5,TGCGCCAGCAGCTTGTCCGGGGGAGCCCCGGAGACCCAGTACTTC,CASSLSGGAPETQYF
NA,TRBV7-9,TRBD2,TRBJ2-3,TGTGCCAGCAGCTTAGTGAATTGGCTAGCGGGGGAAACAGATACGCAGTATTTT,CASSLVNWLAGETDTQYF
NA,TRBV5-5,NA,TRBJ2-1,TGTGCCAGCAGCTTGGGACTGAGCAACTACAATGAGCAGTTCTTC,CASSLGLSNYNEQFF
NA,TRBV29-1,TRBD1,TRBJ1-1,TGCAGCGTGGGCGTAACAGGGGAAGTAGCTTTCTTT,CSVGVTGEVAFF
NA,TRBV5-4,NA,TRBJ2-3,TGTGCCAGCACCCTAGCCGGGACTTGGGCGCAGTATTTT,CASTLAGTWAQYF
once,TRBV6-5,NA,TRBJ1-2,TGTGCCAGCAGATCAACTTCCTATGGCTACACCTTC,CASRSTSYGYTF
NA,TRBV5-1,TRBD2,TRBJ2-3,TGCGCCAGCAGCTTGCCCACACTAGCGGGGGCACAAGATACGCAGTATTTT,CASSLPTLAGAQDTQYF
NA,TRBV6-4,NA,TRBJ2-2,TGTGCCAGCAGGCGGCAAGACGGGGAGCTGTTTTTT,CASRRQDGELFF
NA,TRBV9,TRBD1,TRBJ1-2,TGTGCCAGCAGCGTAGGGGGACAGGGTAACTATGGCTACACCTTC,CASSVGGQGNYGYTF
NA,TRBV19,TRBD1,TRBJ2-6,TGTGCCAGTAGTATAGGGACAGGGAGCGCCAACGTCCTGACTTTC,CASSIGTGSANVLTF
NA,TRBV4-2,TRBD2,TRBJ2-7,TGTGCCAGCAGCCAATCCAAAGATTCAGCGGGGGGAGGCTACGAGCAGTACTTC,CASSQSKDSAGGGYEQYF